This TCR beta chain was sequenced in a study of OX40 agonist ivuxolimab in advanced cancers. Overall study results and limits: At 0.1 to 3.0 mg/kg, CD4+ and CD8+ blood T cells expanded clonally by week 6. Which antigen the expanded peripheral T cells recognized is unknown. Some patients without response likewise showed low normalized clonal expansion. Fewer expanded clones were found on average in CD4+ than in CD8+ T cells.

Regarding this clone: Its antigen is undetermined.

Germline CDR1 reads GTSNPN; CDR2 reads SVGIG (reference sequence). The CDR3 runs 15 residues. Trimming left V 0 bases short and J 0 bases short, with 9 bases between. Sequencing used immunoSEQ multiplex PCR; TCRdb keeps in-frame clones, though not all of them. The table has roughly 41,000 clones, approximately 80% seen once. This clonotype originated in an adult with an advanced solid tumor such as melanoma, head and neck, liver or kidney cancer. Here the sequenced sample was CD4+ or CD8+ T cells sorted from blood, taken in a trial of the OX40 agonist ivuxolimab. V usage is TRBV30 and J usage is TRBJ2-1; no clear D. The DNA for the CDR3 is TGTGCCTGGAGTGTACCGGAGCACTCCTACAATGAGCAGTTCTTC. This sequence encodes CAWSVPEHSYNEQFF. Using reference TRBV30 and TRBJ2-1 for the parts outside the CDR3, the full variable domain is SQTIHQWPATLVQPVGSPLSLECTVEGTSNPNLYWYRQAAGRGLQLLFYSVGIGQISSEVPQNLSASRPQDRQFILSSKKLLLSDSGFYLCAWSVPEHSYNEQFFGPGTRLTVL.